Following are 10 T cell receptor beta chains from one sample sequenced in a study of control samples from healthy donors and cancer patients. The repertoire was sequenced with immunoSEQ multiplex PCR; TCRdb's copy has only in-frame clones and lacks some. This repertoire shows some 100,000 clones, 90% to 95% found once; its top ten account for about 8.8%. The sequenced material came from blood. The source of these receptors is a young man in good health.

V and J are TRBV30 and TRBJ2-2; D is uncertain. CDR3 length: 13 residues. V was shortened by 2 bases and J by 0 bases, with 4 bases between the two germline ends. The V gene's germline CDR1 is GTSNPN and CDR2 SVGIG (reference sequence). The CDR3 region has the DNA TGTGCCTGGAGTTTTTCGAACACCGGGGAGCTGTTTTTT. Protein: CAWSFSNTGELFF.

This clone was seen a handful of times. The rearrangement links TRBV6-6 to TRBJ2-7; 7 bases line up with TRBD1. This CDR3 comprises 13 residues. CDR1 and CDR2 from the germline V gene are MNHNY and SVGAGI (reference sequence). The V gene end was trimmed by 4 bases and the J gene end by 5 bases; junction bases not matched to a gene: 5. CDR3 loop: CASSSTGENEQYF. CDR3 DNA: TGTGCCAGCAGTTCTACAGGGGAGAACGAGCAGTACTTC.

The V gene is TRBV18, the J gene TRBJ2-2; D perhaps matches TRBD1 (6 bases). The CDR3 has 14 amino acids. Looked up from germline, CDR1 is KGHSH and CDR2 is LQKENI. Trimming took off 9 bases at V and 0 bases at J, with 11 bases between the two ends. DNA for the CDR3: TGTGCCAGTCGGTCAGGGGCGAACACCGGGGAGCTGTTTTTT. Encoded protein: CASRSGANTGELFF.

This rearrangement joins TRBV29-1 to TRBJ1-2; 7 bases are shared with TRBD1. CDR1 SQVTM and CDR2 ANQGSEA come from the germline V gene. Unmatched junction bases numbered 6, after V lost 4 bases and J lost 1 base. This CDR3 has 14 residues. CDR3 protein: CSVAPPGGNYGYTF. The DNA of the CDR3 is TGCAGCGTTGCCCCCCCAGGGGGTAACTATGGCTACACCTTC.

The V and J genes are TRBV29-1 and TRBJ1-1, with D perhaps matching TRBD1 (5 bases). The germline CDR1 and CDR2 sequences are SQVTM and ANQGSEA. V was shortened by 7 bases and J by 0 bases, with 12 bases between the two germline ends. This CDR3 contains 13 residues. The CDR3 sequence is CSGGGRLNTEAFF. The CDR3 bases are TGCAGCGGTGGGGGACGGTTGAACACTGAAGCTTTCTTT.

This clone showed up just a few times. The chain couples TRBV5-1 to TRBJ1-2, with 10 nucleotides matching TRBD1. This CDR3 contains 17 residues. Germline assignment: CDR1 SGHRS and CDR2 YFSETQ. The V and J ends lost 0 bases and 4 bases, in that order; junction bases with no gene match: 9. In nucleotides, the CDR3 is TGCGCCAGCAGCTTGGCCTCGACAGGGGGCGCCTCCTATGGCTACACCTTC. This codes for CASSLASTGGASYGYTF.

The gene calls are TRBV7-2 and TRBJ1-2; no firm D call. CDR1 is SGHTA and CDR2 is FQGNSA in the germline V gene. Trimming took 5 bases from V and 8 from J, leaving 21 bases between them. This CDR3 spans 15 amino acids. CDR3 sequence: CASSPLTSGKSGYTF. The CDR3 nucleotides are TGTGCCAGCAGCCCATTGACCTCTGGGAAGTCCGGCTACACCTTC.

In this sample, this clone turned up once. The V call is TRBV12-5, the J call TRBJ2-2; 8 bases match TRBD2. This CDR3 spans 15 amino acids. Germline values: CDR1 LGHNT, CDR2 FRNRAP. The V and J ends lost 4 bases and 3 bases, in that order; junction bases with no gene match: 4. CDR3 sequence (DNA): TGTGCTAGTGGTTCCGGGACTAGTCACACCGGGGAGCTGTTTTTT. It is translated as CASGSGTSHTGELFF.

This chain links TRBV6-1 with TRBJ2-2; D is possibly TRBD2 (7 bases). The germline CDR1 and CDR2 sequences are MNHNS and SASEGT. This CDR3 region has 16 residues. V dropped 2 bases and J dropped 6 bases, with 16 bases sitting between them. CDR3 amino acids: CASSERGASPSGELFF. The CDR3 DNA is TGTGCCAGCAGTGAACGGGGGGCGAGTCCCTCCGGGGAGCTGTTTTTT.

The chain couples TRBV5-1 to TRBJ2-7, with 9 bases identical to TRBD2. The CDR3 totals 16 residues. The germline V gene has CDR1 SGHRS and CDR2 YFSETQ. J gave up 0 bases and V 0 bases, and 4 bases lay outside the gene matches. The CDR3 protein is CASSLGGGDYSYEQYF. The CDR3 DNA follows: TGCGCCAGCAGCTTGGGCGGGGGGGACTACTCCTACGAGCAGTACTTC.